This entry is about one T cell receptor (beta chain). The antigen is undetermined. These data belong to a study of blood T cells in healthy people across ages. General study results and limits: Shifts in expanded clonotypes may have been confounded by donor CMV status, which was unknown.

Sample-barcoded 5' priming and a J-beta primer mix drove a second PCR of 7 to 11 cycles. TCRdb passed the 5' RACE reads through MiXCR, listing each CDR3 protein once. The data show about 1.6 million distinct CDR3 sequences, with 30% to 35% seen just once and about 10% held by the top ten. Sequences were obtained from blood. This sequence was found in a woman in her 30s in good health.

The CDR3 is CSARDIGGQNIGYTF. The CDR3 bases are TGCAGTGCTAGAGATATCGGGGGGCAAAATATTGGCTACACCTTC. The V call is TRBV20-1, the J call TRBJ1-2, with D tentatively TRBD1 (6 bases). Germline loops: CDR1 DFQATT, CDR2 SNEGSKA (reference sequence). There are 15 residues in the CDR3. Deletions cut 0 bases from V and 7 bases from J, with 18 bases between.